This T cell receptor beta chain was obtained from a study of cytomegalovirus exposure and HLA in healthy donors. 13 Jbeta primers and 60 Vbeta primers were used for the PCR. Clones were read by immunoSEQ multiplex PCR, and TCRdb kept only the in-frame ones, dropping some. Its listing shows about 160,000 clones. The CDR3 spans 19 residues. Germline trimming cut 4 bases from V and 1 base from J; bases unmatched to any gene: 15. Germline lookup yields CDR1 MGHRA and CDR2 YSYEKL. In the case of this clone: Antigen: not known.

General observations from the study: Within a later analysis, the majority of CMV-associated TCR beta chains appeared HLA-restricted. Whilst most TCR sequences proved rare, a subset of public TCRs occurred across many donors. In an earlier analysis, productive rearrangement rates for most beta V segments clustered near 87% or 30%.

The sequence derives from a man between 25 and 39 years old in good health and CMV-seronegative. What was sequenced was PBMCs. V usage is TRBV4-1 and J usage is TRBJ2-3; TRBD2 aligns across 9 bases. CDR3 region: CASSRVPWAGGPGTDTQYF. Here the CDR3 DNA reads TGCGCCAGCAGCCGGGTACCATGGGCGGGAGGGCCGGGCACAGATACGCAGTATTTT.